This T cell receptor (beta chain) was found in a study of cytomegalovirus exposure and HLA in healthy donors. Study background: There were about 85 million unique TCRs (from HLA-typed donors) in an early data release.

Amplification used 60 Vbeta primers and 13 Jbeta primers. Sequencing was performed with immunoSEQ multiplex PCR; in TCRdb, only in-frame clones are kept and a portion is missing. The data contain some 130,000 clones, 80% of them seen just once; the ten biggest clones take up approximately 4%. The study, taken as a whole, reports: When presence/absence was analysed, sequencing depth was taken to be roughly uniform across donors. Accurate predictions that matched the HLA-A and HLA-B alleles of most subjects were reportedly made from TCR beta sequences. Upon later analysis, HLA-associated TCR beta chains proved more clonally expanded than other, equally common chains.

Per the germline V gene, CDR1 is SGHDN and CDR2 is FVKESK. CDR3 length: 16 residues. With 3 bases clipped from V and 4 bases from J, the junction kept 7 bases outside the gene matches. This clone appeared once. Its antigen remains unidentified. V usage is TRBV14 and J usage is TRBJ1-3; 9 nucleotides match TRBD1. Sequencing was carried out using PBMCs. This sequence originates from a woman aged 40 to 55 in good health and CMV-seronegative. CDR3 nucleotides: TGTGCCAGCAGCCAGGGATGGGACAGGGCCGGAAACACCATATATTTT. This gives the protein CASSQGWDRAGNTIYF.